The 30 T cell receptor beta chains below were found in one sample sequenced in a study of cytomegalovirus exposure and HLA in healthy donors. PCR employed 60 Vbeta and 13 Jbeta primers. Sequencing used immunoSEQ multiplex PCR; TCRdb keeps in-frame clones, though not all of them. The data contain around 90,000 clones, 65% of them singletons. The sequenced sample consisted of PBMCs. The receptors come from a boy between 5 and 17 years old in good health and CMV-seropositive.

Only a few counts were recorded for this clone. V usage is TRBV6-6 and J usage is TRBJ1-5; 9 bases line up with TRBD1. This CDR3 region has 14 residues. Per the germline V gene, CDR1 is MNHNY and CDR2 is SVGAGI (reference sequence). V dropped 4 bases and J dropped 3; count of bases not matched to a gene: 1. In DNA form, the CDR3 reads TGTGCCAGCAGTTGGACAGGGGACAATCAGCCCCAGCATTTT. It yields the protein CASSWTGDNQPQHF.

The CDR3 here is CASSPTQGGYEQYF. The CDR3, as DNA: TGCGCCAGCAGCCCAACGCAGGGCGGCTACGAGCAGTACTTC. The V gene is TRBV5-1, the J gene TRBJ2-7; tentative D call: TRBD1 (5 bases). CDR3 size: 14 residues. V shed 4 bases and J shed 3 bases, with 14 bases lying between them. Germline V gene sequence: CDR1 SGHRS, CDR2 YFSETQ.

Comments on this clone: This sample also contains other DNA sequences that code for the same CDR3. The chain employs TRBV5-1 and TRBJ2-7; 11 nucleotides match TRBD2. The germline gives CDR1 SGHRS, CDR2 YFSETQ. V dropped 2 bases and J dropped 3; count of bases not matched to a gene: 4. The CDR3 loop spans 15 amino acids. The CDR3, as DNA: TGCGCCAGCAGCTTAGCCGGGACTAGCGGCTACGAGCAGTACTTC. It codes for CASSLAGTSGYEQYF.

This chain joins TRBV18 and TRBJ2-6, with D possibly TRBD2 on 6 matching bases. The CDR3 contains 15 residues. Trimming stripped 6 bases from V and 1 base from J, with 10 bases between. The germline CDR1 and CDR2 sequences are KGHSH and LQKENI. CDR3 DNA sequence: TGTGCCAGCTCGGGGACTTATTCTGGGGCCAACGTCCTGACTTTC. As protein: CASSGTYSGANVLTF.

The V and J genes are TRBV28 and TRBJ2-2, with D maybe TRBD2 (6 bases). CDR1 is MDHEN and CDR2 is SYDVKM in the germline V gene. This CDR3 comprises 15 residues. V lost 6 bases and J 4 bases, leaving 15 bases between the germline ends. CDR3 sequence (DNA): TGTGCCAGCAGACAACTAGCTGGGGCCACCGGGGAGCTGTTTTTT. Translated: CASRQLAGATGELFF.

The chain joins TRBV6-1 to TRBJ2-3; a weak D match, TRBD1 (5 bases). The CDR3 covers 15 residues. Germline loops: CDR1 MNHNS, CDR2 SASEGT. Trimming stripped 7 bases from V and 0 bases from J, with 14 bases between. CDR3 sequence: CASTQTATSTDTQYF. The CDR3 nucleotides are TGTGCCAGCACCCAGACAGCCACTAGCACAGATACGCAGTATTTT.

The V call is TRBV5-8, the J call TRBJ1-2; perhaps TRBD1 as D (5 bases). The germline V and J ends were trimmed by 2 bases and 4 bases, with 15 bases remaining between them. Germline CDR1 reads SGHTS; CDR2 reads YDEGEE. The CDR3 length is 15 residues. The CDR3 region has the DNA TGTGCCAGCAGCTTATGGGGTTTGGGGCTCTATGGCTACACCTTC. Its translation: CASSLWGLGLYGYTF.

The chain couples TRBV5-1 to TRBJ2-2; 7 positions agree with TRBD1. Germline loops: CDR1 SGHRS, CDR2 YFSETQ. There are 15 residues in the CDR3. V lost 1 base and J lost 5; bases outside the gene matches: 5. For the CDR3, the DNA is TGCGCCAGCAGCTTGAGAGGGGGCGGGACCGGGGAGCTGTTTTTT. The encoded protein is CASSLRGGGTGELFF.

This chain joins TRBV27 and TRBJ1-6; tentatively, D is TRBD1 (6 bases). CDR1 and CDR2 from the germline V gene are MNHEY and SMNVEV (reference sequence). Trimming shortened V by 2 bases and J by 0 bases, and 23 bases separated the two germline ends. The length of the CDR3 is 21 residues. The DNA of the CDR3 is TGTGCCAGCAGTTTAAGGGCCGGGACACCCTCAGGGAGCTCCTATAATTCACCCCTCCACTTT. Protein sequence: CASSLRAGTPSGSSYNSPLHF.

On this clone: The junction differs from germline at one of its ends, possibly a read error. This chain links TRBV7-7 with TRBJ2-5, with 9 bases matching TRBD1. CDR3 length equals 14 residues. Germline-derived CDR1 and CDR2 are SSHAT and FNYEAQ (reference sequence). The CDR3, as DNA: TGTGCTAGCAGCTCTGGGACAGGGATGGAGACCCAGTACTTC. It encodes CASSSGTGMETQYF.

The genes are TRBV9 and TRBJ2-2, with TRBD1 as a possible D gene (5 bases). CDR1 and CDR2 from the germline V gene are SGDLS and YYNGEE. The ends were cut back, 3 bases at V and 5 bases at J, with 8 bases in the middle. The CDR3 length is 13 residues. CDR3 amino acids: CASSGRVTGELFF. The CDR3 nucleotides are TGTGCCAGCAGCGGCAGGGTGACCGGGGAGCTGTTTTTT.

V is TRBV7-2 and J is TRBJ2-1; 8 nucleotides align to TRBD1. J lost 7 bases, V lost 5 bases, and 16 bases had no gene match. Per germline, CDR1 SGHTA and CDR2 FQGNSA. This CDR3 has 17 residues. CDR3 bases: TGTGCCAGCAGCCCATATCGACCTAGGACAGGGATGAATGAGCAGTTCTTC. Translating it yields CASSPYRPRTGMNEQFF.

This sequence joins TRBV11-2 and TRBJ2-7; 7 nucleotides match TRBD2. This CDR3 has 18 residues. V lost 4 bases to trimming and J lost 2 bases; unmatched junction nucleotides: 17. Germline CDR1 is SGHAT and CDR2 is FQNNGV. This CDR3 reads CASSSGRGLSGIPYEQYF. The CDR3 DNA sequence: TGTGCCAGCAGCTCCGGAAGAGGACTAAGCGGGATACCCTACGAGCAGTACTTC.

This clone was seen more than once but under ten times. This chain connects TRBV30 to TRBJ2-5; perhaps TRBD2 as D (6 bases). The closer fit of TRBJ2-7 to the DNA end suggests the J call may be wrong. The CDR3 runs to 13 residues. The germline CDR1 and CDR2 sequences are GTSNPN and SVGIG (reference sequence). CDR3 DNA sequence: TGTGCCTGGAGTGTGGGGGGTAACGCCGAGCAGTACTTC. Translation: CAWSVGGNAEQYF.

This chain connects TRBV30 to TRBJ2-5; 8 bases match TRBD1. V lost 5 bases to trimming and J lost 5 bases; unmatched junction nucleotides: 13. This CDR3 is 15 amino acids long. Germline CDR1 and CDR2: GTSNPN and SVGIG (reference sequence). CDR3 in amino acids: CAWGTGPLFRETQYF. The CDR3 DNA reads as TGTGCCTGGGGGACAGGTCCCCTCTTCAGGGAGACCCAGTACTTC.

V and J are TRBV7-9 and TRBJ1-2; a weak D match, TRBD1 (5 bases). This CDR3 has 14 amino acids. V lost 7 bases and J 6 bases, leaving 18 bases between the germline ends. Germline V CDR1 and CDR2: SEHNR, FQNEAQ (reference sequence). CDR3 sequence reads: CASTVHQGGDGYTF. Here the CDR3 DNA reads TGTGCCAGCACCGTCCACCAGGGAGGGGATGGCTACACCTTC.

The table lists this clone with a few counts. The chain couples TRBV28 to TRBJ1-4; 8 positions match TRBD1. From germline, CDR1 is MDHEN and CDR2 SYDVKM. V shed 3 bases and J 7 bases; nucleotides not matched to a gene: 4. CDR3 length: 14 residues. This chain's CDR3 is CASSFQGAGEKLFF. For the CDR3, the DNA is TGTGCCAGCAGTTTCCAGGGGGCTGGTGAAAAACTGTTTTTT.

The chain joins TRBV19 to TRBJ2-7, with a tentative D call TRBD2 (6 bases). This CDR3 region has 14 residues. V was trimmed by 8 bases and J by 2 bases, leaving 16 bases between them. The germline V gene has CDR1 LNHDA and CDR2 SQIVND (reference sequence). Here the CDR3 DNA reads TGTGCCAGTCGGGTTCAGGAGGGGACCTACGAGCAGTACTTC. Protein product: CASRVQEGTYEQYF.

J is TRBJ1-2 and V is TRBV7-2, with D maybe TRBD1 (5 bases). CDR3 length: 14 amino acids. The V gene's germline CDR1 is SGHTA and CDR2 FQGNSA. V was trimmed by 4 bases and J by 3 bases, leaving 12 bases between them. The CDR3 coding sequence is TGTGCCAGCAGCTCCTTAAGCAGGGACTATGGCTACACCTTC. Amino acids: CASSSLSRDYGYTF. Full variable domain (remainder filled in from reference TRBV7-2 and TRBJ1-2): GAGVSQSPSNKVTEKGKDVELRCDPISGHTALYWYRQSLGQGLEFLIYFQGNSAPDKSGLPSDRFSAERTGGSVSTLTIQRTQQEDSAVYLCASSSLSRDYGYTFGSGTRLTVV.

This chain connects TRBV2 to TRBJ2-7; unclear D gene. V lost 5 bases, J lost 3 bases, and 5 bases lay in between. Per the germline V gene, CDR1 is SNHLY and CDR2 is FYNNEI. The CDR3 loop spans 11 amino acids. This chain's CDR3 is CASSINYEQYF. CDR3 coding DNA: TGTGCCAGCAGTATAAACTACGAGCAGTACTTC.

This clone was picked up a small number of times. V usage is TRBV10-1 and J usage is TRBJ2-7; 10 bases are a match to TRBD2. Losses at the gene ends were 3 bases for V and 7 bases for J; bases not matched to a gene: 12. This CDR3 comprises 16 residues. Germline lookup yields CDR1 WNHNN and CDR2 SYGVQD (reference sequence). In nucleotides, the CDR3 is TGCGCCAGCAGTGATTTCCCTAGCGGGAGCTCTAGAGAGCAGTACTTC. Encoded protein: CASSDFPSGSSREQYF.

The CDR3 loop reads CASSEFAQGATEAFF. In nucleotides, the CDR3 is TGTGCCAGCAGTGAGTTTGCGCAGGGGGCCACTGAAGCTTTCTTT. The V and J genes are TRBV2 and TRBJ1-1, with 8 bases fitting TRBD1. The CDR3 contains 15 residues. The V segment lost 3 bases and the J segment 4 bases; nucleotides outside the gene matches: 7. Germline V CDR1 and CDR2: SNHLY, FYNNEI.

This rearrangement joins TRBV9 to TRBJ2-5, with 8 bases fitting TRBD1. The CDR3 is 15 residues long. V shed 3 bases, J shed 5 bases, and the junction held 9 bases outside the gene matches. Looked up from germline, CDR1 is SGDLS and CDR2 is YYNGEE. This CDR3 reads CASSGPGQGGETQYF. In DNA, the CDR3 is TGTGCCAGCAGCGGGCCAGGACAGGGAGGTGAGACCCAGTACTTC. Variable domain in full (rest from reference TRBV9 and TRBJ2-5): DSGVTQTPKHLITATGQRVTLRCSPRSGDLSVYWYQQSLDQGLQFLIQYYNGEERAKGNILERFSAQQFPDLHSELNLSSLELGDSALYFCASSGPGQGGETQYFGPGTRLLVL.

This chain connects TRBV7-9 to TRBJ1-5, with D possibly TRBD1 on 5 matching bases. Germline CDR1 SEHNR, CDR2 FQNEAQ (reference sequence). This CDR3 is built from 16 residues. The V and J ends lost 1 base and 3 bases respectively, with 13 bases between them. The CDR3 reads CASSLVGEGLNQPQHF. The CDR3 DNA is TGTGCCAGCAGCTTAGTGGGGGAGGGTCTCAATCAGCCCCAGCATTTT.

The chain joins TRBV7-2 to TRBJ2-7, with 8 bases that match TRBD2. CDR1 and CDR2 (germline): SGHTA, FQGNSA. This CDR3 region has 15 residues. Losses at the gene ends were 4 bases for V and 2 bases for J; bases not matched to a gene: 7. The CDR3 sequence: CASSYLAGLTYEQYF. The CDR3, as DNA: TGTGCCAGCAGCTACCTAGCGGGTTTAACCTACGAGCAGTACTTC. The full variable domain, its missing parts supplied by reference TRBV7-2 and TRBJ2-7, is GAGVSQSPSNKVTEKGKDVELRCDPISGHTALYWYRQSLGQGLEFLIYFQGNSAPDKSGLPSDRFSAERTGGSVSTLTIQRTQQEDSAVYLCASSYLAGLTYEQYFGPGTRLTVT.

This clone was counted only a few times. V usage is TRBV29-1 and J usage is TRBJ2-2; D might be TRBD1 (6 bases). Germline V lookup: CDR1 SQVTM, CDR2 ANQGSEA. The CDR3 covers 12 residues. Trimming shortened V by 7 bases and J by 3 bases, and 9 bases separated the two germline ends. CDR3 DNA: TGCAGCGGTCAGGGGTACACCGGGGAGCTGTTTTTT. Its translation: CSGQGYTGELFF.

The V call is TRBV5-5, the J call TRBJ2-7, with TRBD1 matching over 7 bases. Germline CDR1 SGHKS, CDR2 YYEKEE (reference sequence). Trimming removed 0 bases from V and 2 bases from J; junction bases left unmatched: 5. The CDR3 has 15 amino acids. In nucleotides, the CDR3 is TGTGCCAGCAGCTTGGCGACAGGGCTTGCCTACGAGCAGTACTTC. Amino acids: CASSLATGLAYEQYF.

As to this clone: The same CDR3 also results from other DNA sequences found in this sample. The rearrangement joins TRBV30 to TRBJ1-1; weak D call: TRBD1 (5 bases). CDR3 size: 12 residues. V lost 2 bases and J lost 4, with 8 bases in between. The V gene's germline CDR1 is GTSNPN and CDR2 SVGIG (reference sequence). This CDR3 is CAWSSGGTEAFF. CDR3 sequence (DNA): TGTGCCTGGAGTAGCGGGGGCACTGAAGCTTTCTTT.

Worth noting for this clone: One end of the junction is discordant with germline, which a read error may explain. CDR3 loop: CASSLTSGGNTGELFF. In DNA form, the CDR3 reads TGTGCCAGCAGCCTAACTAGCGGGGGGAACACCGGGGAGCTGTTTTTT. V is TRBV7-3 and J is TRBJ2-2; 11 bases align to TRBD2. This CDR3 has 16 residues. Germline V gene lookup returns CDR1 SGHTA and CDR2 FQGTGA.

The rearrangement joins TRBV9 to TRBJ2-1, with TRBD2 identical over 8 bases. The V gene end was trimmed by 2 bases and the J gene end by 7 bases; junction bases not matched to a gene: 5. Germline V gene lookup returns CDR1 SGDLS and CDR2 YYNGEE. The CDR3 runs to 14 residues. The CDR3 spells CASSVPTSVNEQFF. Here the CDR3 DNA reads TGTGCCAGCAGCGTTCCGACTAGCGTTAATGAGCAGTTCTTC.